The 24 T cell receptor beta chains given below trace back to one sample, sequenced in a study of preoperative IRX-2 immunotherapy in early breast cancer. Treatment described: preoperative locoregional IRX-2 cytokine immunotherapy. Libraries were prepared by immunoSEQ multiplex PCR; TCRdb keeps only in-frame clonotypes and omits some of them. The profile shows almost 35,000 clones, around 96% of them singletons. The sample here was taken from a patient treated with IRX-2 immunotherapy. The receptors come from a human donor with breast cancer.

This clone was seen a few times. The V call is TRBV27, the J call TRBJ2-1; 7 nucleotides align to TRBD2. V lost 3 bases and J lost 4; bases outside the gene matches: 6. The germline V gene encodes CDR1 MNHEY and CDR2 SMNVEV (reference sequence). The CDR3 covers 15 residues. The CDR3 bases are TGTGCCAGCAGTTTGGATTCTAGCGGATACAATGAGCAGTTCTTC. Translating it yields CASSLDSSGYNEQFF.

The rearrangement joins TRBV4-1 to TRBJ2-5; D is possibly TRBD1 (7 bases). The J call may be in error: the DNA end matches TRBJ2-7 better. This CDR3 comprises 16 residues. The germline CDR1 and CDR2 sequences are MGHRA and YSYEKL. CDR3 protein: CASSSERGPSVYEQYF. In DNA, the CDR3 is TGCGCCAGCAGCTCTGAGAGGGGGCCTAGCGTTTACGAGCAGTACTTC.

This chain connects TRBV11-3 to TRBJ2-3; D is perhaps TRBD2 (5 bases). The V gene lost 5 bases and the J gene lost 4 bases, with 16 bases spanning the gap. Germline CDR1 and CDR2: SGHNT and YENEEA. The CDR3 runs 15 residues. In DNA form, the CDR3 reads TGTGCCAGCAGCCCGGCAGGAGGTGGCGCAGATACGCAGTATTTT. The encoded protein is CASSPAGGGADTQYF.

V and J are TRBV27 and TRBJ1-5; TRBD1 is a possible D gene (6 bases). The ends were cut back, 5 bases at V and 0 bases at J, with 17 bases in the middle. This CDR3 is built from 17 residues. CDR1 is MNHEY, CDR2 SMNVEV, per germline (reference sequence). CDR3 in amino acids: CASSPSSGANSNQPQHF. The CDR3, as DNA: TGTGCCAGCAGTCCCTCTTCGGGGGCTAATAGCAATCAGCCCCAGCATTTT.

This chain uses TRBV6-1 with TRBJ1-5; 7 bases line up with TRBD1. The CDR3 has 15 residues. CDR1 MNHNS and CDR2 SASEGT come from the germline V gene. V lost 10 bases to trimming and J lost 5 bases; unmatched junction nucleotides: 14. In nucleotides, the CDR3 is TGTGCCATCCGAGCCCCGGGACAGTTCCATCAGCCCCAGCATTTT. It codes for CAIRAPGQFHQPQHF.

V is TRBV25-1 and J is TRBJ1-2; D might be TRBD1 (5 bases). Germline V gene data show CDR1 as MGHDK and CDR2 as SYGVNS. The CDR3 extends over 14 amino acids. V shed 6 bases and J shed 7 bases, with 18 bases lying between them. CDR3 amino acids: CASSRDSSTGGYTF. The CDR3 DNA sequence: TGTGCCAGCAGCCGGGACTCATCGACTGGTGGCTACACCTTC.

J is TRBJ2-3 and V is TRBV5-1; D gene unclear. The germline V gene has CDR1 SGHRS and CDR2 YFSETQ. Trimming pared 0 bases from V and 1 base from J, leaving 9 bases between. The CDR3 spans 15 residues. Here the CDR3 reads CASSLEAPGTDTQYF. As DNA, the CDR3 is TGCGCCAGCAGCTTGGAAGCCCCTGGCACAGATACGCAGTATTTT.

The chain combines TRBV28 with TRBJ2-5; weak D call: TRBD2 (6 bases). The CDR3 length is 15 residues. V lost 4 bases to trimming and J lost 4 bases, with 16 bases between them. The germline gives CDR1 MDHEN, CDR2 SYDVKM. CDR3 protein: CASSSRTGVSETQYF. As DNA, the CDR3 is TGTGCCAGCAGTTCACGGACGGGAGTATCAGAGACCCAGTACTTC.

The chain recombines TRBV5-6 with TRBJ2-5; 9 nucleotides align to TRBD2. The CDR3 extends over 15 amino acids. Germline lookup yields CDR1 SGHDT and CDR2 YYEEEE. Trimming took 4 bases from V and 2 from J; bases not matched to a gene: 6. The chain's CDR3 is CASSPLAGTQETQYF. Written as DNA, the CDR3 is TGTGCCAGCAGCCCTCTAGCGGGAACACAAGAGACCCAGTACTTC. Full variable domain (outside the CDR3, taken from reference TRBV5-6 and TRBJ2-5): DAGVTQSPTHLIKTRGQQVTLRCSPKSGHDTVSWYQQALGQGPQFIFQYYEEEERQRGNFPDRFSGHQFPNYSSELNVNALLLGDSALYLCASSPLAGTQETQYFGPGTRLLVL.

This clone was seen once. This chain joins TRBV15 and TRBJ2-3, with D maybe TRBD1 (6 bases). The V end lost 1 base, the J end lost 0 bases, and 14 bases lay between the germline ends. This CDR3 is 17 amino acids long. The germline V gene encodes CDR1 LNHNV and CDR2 YYDKDF (reference sequence). The CDR3 DNA follows: TGTGCCACCAGCAGAGCCCCAAACAGGGTTAGCACAGATACGCAGTATTTT. Its protein is CATSRAPNRVSTDTQYF.

CDR3 region: CASTHLGLTYNEQFF. The DNA for the CDR3 is TGTGCCAGCACCCATCTGGGGCTCACCTACAATGAGCAGTTCTTC. The V and J genes are TRBV7-8 and TRBJ2-1; TRBD1 is a possible D gene (5 bases). Germline loops: CDR1 SGHVS, CDR2 FQNEAQ. The V end lost 7 bases, the J end lost 2 bases, and 15 bases lay between the germline ends. CDR3 length: 15 residues.

The gene calls are TRBV7-3 and TRBJ2-3; TRBD2 is a possible D gene (6 bases). This CDR3 is 14 amino acids long. The V gene's germline CDR1 is SGHTA and CDR2 FQGTGA. Between the trimmed V and J ends, which lost 4 bases and 9 bases, there was a span of 17 bases. The CDR3 is CASSSPPGLTTQYF. In DNA form, the CDR3 reads TGTGCCAGCAGCTCTCCTCCGGGACTGACGACGCAGTATTTT.

This clone showed up just once. The chain is built from TRBV7-3 and TRBJ2-2; D is ambiguous. Trimming removed 2 bases from V and 8 bases from J, with 12 bases in between. The CDR3 length is 14 residues. Per the germline V gene, CDR1 is SGHTA and CDR2 is FQGTGA. The CDR3 loop is CASSLFLDSGELFF. As DNA, the CDR3 is TGTGCCAGCAGCTTATTTTTAGATTCGGGGGAGCTGTTTTTT. Drawing the rest from reference TRBV7-3 and TRBJ2-2, the complete variable domain is GAGVSQTPSNKVTEKGKYVELRCDPISGHTALYWYRQSLGQGPEFLIYFQGTGAADDSGLPNDRFFAVRPEGSVSTLKIQRTERGDSAVYLCASSLFLDSGELFFGEGSRLTVL.

The gene calls are TRBV7-3 and TRBJ1-4, with a tentative D call TRBD1 (5 bases). The V end was cut by 2 bases, the J end by 7 bases, with 14 bases between. This CDR3 comprises 15 residues. The V gene's germline CDR1 is SGHTA and CDR2 FQGTGA. CDR3: CASSLRVIGGEKLFF. DNA for the CDR3: TGTGCCAGCAGCTTACGGGTGATTGGGGGTGAAAAACTGTTTTTT. Looking up the rest from reference TRBV7-3 and TRBJ1-4 gives the full variable domain: GAGVSQTPSNKVTEKGKYVELRCDPISGHTALYWYRQSLGQGPEFLIYFQGTGAADDSGLPNDRFFAVRPEGSVSTLKIQRTERGDSAVYLCASSLRVIGGEKLFFGSGTQLSVL.

The chain is built from TRBV9 and TRBJ2-6; D might be TRBD2 (5 bases). With 7 bases removed from V and 2 bases from J, the gap between germline ends came to 13 bases. This CDR3 is built from 15 residues. The germline V gene has CDR1 SGDLS and CDR2 YYNGEE. This CDR3 reads CASGPWGAGANVLTF. The DNA of the CDR3 is TGTGCCAGCGGGCCTTGGGGAGCTGGGGCCAACGTCCTGACTTTC.

The J gene is TRBJ2-1, the V gene TRBV27; possibly TRBD2 for D (5 bases). The ends were cut back, 2 bases at V and 3 bases at J, with 11 bases in the middle. The germline CDR1 and CDR2 sequences are MNHEY and SMNVEV (reference sequence). This CDR3 region has 15 residues. CDR3 sequence (DNA): TGTGCCAGCAGTTTAAACGAGGGTTACTACAATGAGCAGTTCTTC. The encoded protein is CASSLNEGYYNEQFF.

V is TRBV18 and J is TRBJ1-4; TRBD1 is a possible D gene (5 bases). CDR3 size: 15 residues. Germline CDR1 reads KGHSH; CDR2 reads LQKENI. The V end was cut by 3 bases, the J end by 4 bases, with 12 bases between. In DNA form, the CDR3 reads TGTGCCAGCTCACCCAGTGGGGGTCTTAATGAAAAACTGTTTTTT. Protein product: CASSPSGGLNEKLFF.

The chain joins TRBV7-3 to TRBJ2-3; 11 bases line up with TRBD2. Germline V lookup: CDR1 SGHTA, CDR2 FQGTGA. Trimming at V came to 2 bases and at J to 3 bases, leaving 4 bases not matched to a gene. The CDR3 totals 16 residues. The CDR3 spells CASSLPTSGRTDTQYF. CDR3 bases: TGTGCCAGCAGCTTACCCACTAGCGGGAGAACAGATACGCAGTATTTT.

Remarks on this clone: Distinct nucleotide sequences in the sample also encode this CDR3. This sequence joins TRBV11-2 and TRBJ2-2; D call uncertain. From germline, CDR1 is SGHAT and CDR2 FQNNGV. The CDR3 sequence is 14 residues long. The V gene lost 1 base and the J gene lost 2 bases, with 5 bases spanning the gap. The chain's CDR3 is CASSLGGNTGELFF. CDR3 in DNA: TGTGCCAGCAGCTTAGGGGGAAACACCGGGGAGCTGTTTTTT.

V and J are TRBV7-2 and TRBJ2-7, with D possibly called TRBD1 or TRBD2 (5 bases each). Germline values: CDR1 SGHTA, CDR2 FQGNSA. CDR3 length equals 17 residues. Trimming cost V 2 bases and J 2 bases, with 19 bases left between them. CDR3 region: CASSLYPGAPNPYEQYF. CDR3 coding DNA: TGTGCCAGCAGCTTATACCCCGGGGCCCCGAACCCCTACGAGCAGTACTTC.

This rearrangement joins TRBV19 to TRBJ2-6, with 9 bases aligning to TRBD1. The CDR3 is 15 residues long. CDR1 is LNHDA, CDR2 SQIVND, per germline (reference sequence). V dropped 3 bases and J dropped 12; count of bases not matched to a gene: 9. DNA for the CDR3: TGTGCCAGTAGTATCGGACAGGGGATTCCGTTCGTCCTGACTTTC. Its protein is CASSIGQGIPFVLTF.

The CDR3 spells CASGTSAGPYNEQFF. DNA of the CDR3: TGTGCCAGCGGAACTAGCGCGGGGCCCTACAATGAGCAGTTCTTC. The J gene is TRBJ2-1, the V gene TRBV7-9, with TRBD2 matching 7 bases. J lost 2 bases, V lost 8 bases, and 9 bases had no gene match. Germline V CDR1 and CDR2: SEHNR, FQNEAQ (reference sequence). CDR3 length: 15 amino acids.

The gene calls are TRBV4-2 and TRBJ2-2, with a possible D match to TRBD1 (5 bases). V was shortened by 0 bases and J by 5 bases, with 13 bases between the two germline ends. CDR1 LGHNA and CDR2 YNFKEQ come from the germline V gene. The CDR3 is 16 amino acids. The CDR3 DNA reads as TGTGCCAGCAGCCAAGAGTTAGGAAGACAGACCGGGGAGCTGTTTTTT. It codes for CASSQELGRQTGELFF.

V gene TRBV29-1 combines with J gene TRBJ2-7; 7 nucleotides align to TRBD1. Germline V gives CDR1 SQVTM, CDR2 ANQGSEA. Trimming cost V 6 bases and J 6 bases; bases outside gene matches: 17. There are 15 residues in the CDR3. CDR3 residues: CSVPKRGPGLAEQYF. CDR3 coding DNA: TGCAGCGTCCCCAAAAGGGGGCCGGGGCTGGCCGAGCAGTACTTC.